This T cell receptor beta chain is from a study of human T cells and chemical hapten exposure. Study observations and caveats: The number of TCRs over 1 in 1000 frequency stayed unchanged after DPC.

V dropped 5 bases and J dropped 0; count of bases not matched to a gene: 6. The CDR3 totals 15 residues. Germline V gene sequence: CDR1 SEHNR, CDR2 FQNEAQ (reference sequence). Individual cDNA molecules (in the library) carried attached unique molecular identifiers. One entry per CDR3 protein results from TCRdb running MiXCR on the 5' RACE reads. Among under 85,000 distinct CDR3 sequences listed, under 10% were seen once. This clonotype has a handful of counts. Its target is not known. Sequencing started from total RNA isolated from unfractionated whole blood. The TCR originated in a male donor in good health. The V gene is TRBV7-9, the J gene TRBJ1-2, with 7 bases aligning to TRBD1. The CDR3, as DNA: TGTGCCAGCAGCCGACAGGGAGAATCTAACTATGGCTACACCTTC. This codes for CASSRQGESNYGYTF.